What follows is one T cell receptor beta chain and its context. Its antigen is unidentified. A minimum of 7 million PBMCs was isolated per sample. Per sample, at least 5.5 micrograms of total RNA were extracted. The entry originates in a study of blood T cells in healthy people across ages. The CDR3 is made up of 12 amino acids. CDR1 is SSHAT, CDR2 FNYEAQ, per germline (reference sequence). Study-level findings and limits: Both higher diversity and more naive CD4+ cells marked long-lived donors when set against aged donors.

The use of a sample-barcoded 5' primer and a J-beta primer mix characterized a second PCR of roughly 6 to 11 cycles. MiXCR, run by TCRdb on the 5' RACE reads, gives a single entry per CDR3 protein. The table has 980,000 or so distinct CDR3 sequences, approximately 49% seen once. The V and J genes are TRBV7-7 and TRBJ2-5; 10 nucleotides align to TRBD2. The clonotype originates from a man aged 25-45 years in good health. The sample was blood. The CDR3 DNA is TGTGCTAGCGCGACTAGCGGGGAGACCCAGTACTTC. Residues: CASATSGETQYF.